The subject of this entry is one T cell receptor (beta chain). V lost 7 bases to trimming and J lost 4 bases, with 21 bases between them. The CDR3 is 16 residues long. The sample belongs to a study of CD8 T cells in Susac syndrome. cDNA came from approximately 0.5 to 1 ug RNA primed by random hexamers. TCRdb reprocessed the immunoSEQ multiplex PCR reads with MiXCR, giving one entry per CDR3 protein. The table records 250,000 to 300,000 distinct CDR3 sequences, about 85% of them present only once. CD8+ and CD4+ T cells from blood underwent TCR beta sequencing. The chain combines TRBV12-3 or TRBV12-4 with TRBJ2-3; the D gene is possibly TRBD2 (5 bases). This TCR derives from a human donor with multiple sclerosis. The sequenced material came from CD8+ T cells from PBMCs. CDR3 protein: CASTSLGLLRADTQYF. The CDR3, as DNA: TGTGCCAGCACTTCCCTAGGCCTATTGAGGGCAGATACGCAGTATTTT.